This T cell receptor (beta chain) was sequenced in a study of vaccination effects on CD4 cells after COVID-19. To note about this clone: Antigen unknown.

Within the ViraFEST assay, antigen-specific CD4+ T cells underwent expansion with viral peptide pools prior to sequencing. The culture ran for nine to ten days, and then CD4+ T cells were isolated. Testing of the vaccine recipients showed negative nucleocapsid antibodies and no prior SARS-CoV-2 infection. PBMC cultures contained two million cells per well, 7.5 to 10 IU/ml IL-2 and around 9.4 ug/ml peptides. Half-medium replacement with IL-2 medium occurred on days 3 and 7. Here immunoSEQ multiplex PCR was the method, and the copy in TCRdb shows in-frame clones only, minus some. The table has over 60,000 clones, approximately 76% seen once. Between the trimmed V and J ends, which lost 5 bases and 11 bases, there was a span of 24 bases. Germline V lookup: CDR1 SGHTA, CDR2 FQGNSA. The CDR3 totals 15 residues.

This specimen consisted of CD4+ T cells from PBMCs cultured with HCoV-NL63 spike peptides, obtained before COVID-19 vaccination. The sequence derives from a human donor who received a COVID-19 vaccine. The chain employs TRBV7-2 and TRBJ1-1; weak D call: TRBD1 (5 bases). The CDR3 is CASSPQRIRDVDAFF. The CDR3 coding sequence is TGTGCCAGCAGCCCCCAGCGGATCAGGGATGTAGACGCTTTCTTT.